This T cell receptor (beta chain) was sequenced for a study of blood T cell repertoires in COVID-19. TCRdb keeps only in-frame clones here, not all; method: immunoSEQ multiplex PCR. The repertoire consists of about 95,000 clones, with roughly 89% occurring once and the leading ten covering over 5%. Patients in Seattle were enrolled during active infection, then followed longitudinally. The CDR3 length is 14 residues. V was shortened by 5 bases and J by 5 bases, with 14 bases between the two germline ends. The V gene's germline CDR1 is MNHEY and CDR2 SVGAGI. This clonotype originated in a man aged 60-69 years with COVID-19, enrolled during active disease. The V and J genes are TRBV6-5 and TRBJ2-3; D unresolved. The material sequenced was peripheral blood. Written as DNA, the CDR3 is TGTGCCAGCAGTCCCACCGCCTTGAGAGATACGCAGTATTTT. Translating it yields CASSPTALRDTQYF.